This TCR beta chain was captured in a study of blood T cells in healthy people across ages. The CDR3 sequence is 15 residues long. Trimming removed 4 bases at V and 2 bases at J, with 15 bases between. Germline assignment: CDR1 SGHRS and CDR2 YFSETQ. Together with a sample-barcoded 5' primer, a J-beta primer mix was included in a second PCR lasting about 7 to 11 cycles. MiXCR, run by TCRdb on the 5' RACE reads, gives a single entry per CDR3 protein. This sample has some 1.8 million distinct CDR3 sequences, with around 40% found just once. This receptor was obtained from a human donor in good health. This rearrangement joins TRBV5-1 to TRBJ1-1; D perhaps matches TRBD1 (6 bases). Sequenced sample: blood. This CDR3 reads CASSLLGGTNTEAFF. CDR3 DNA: TGCGCCAGCAGCCTCCTCGGGGGCACCAACACTGAAGCTTTCTTT.